These 13 T cell receptor beta chains came from one sample sequenced in a study of blood T cell repertoires in COVID-19. TCRdb keeps only in-frame clones here, not all; method: immunoSEQ multiplex PCR. The sample has fewer than 250,000 clones, roughly 85% seen once. The sample consisted of PBMCs or T cells enriched from blood (not recorded which). Every receptor here comes from a woman aged 40-49 years who had been exposed to COVID-19.

V and J are TRBV5-6 and TRBJ1-2, with D perhaps matching TRBD1 (6 bases). The CDR3 totals 16 residues. The V and J ends lost 0 bases and 2 bases respectively, with 14 bases between them. CDR1 is SGHDT and CDR2 is YYEEEE in the germline V gene. Here the CDR3 reads CASSLGGPGENYGYTF. The CDR3 DNA sequence: TGTGCCAGCAGCTTGGGGGGTCCAGGGGAGAACTATGGCTACACCTTC.

CDR3 loop: CASTLGPLGANYGYTF. The CDR3 coding sequence is TGTGCCAGCACCCTCGGTCCCCTCGGGGCTAACTATGGCTACACCTTC. The rearrangement links TRBV28 to TRBJ1-2, with D uncertain. The V gene lost 7 bases and the J gene lost 0 bases, with 18 bases spanning the gap. From germline, CDR1 is MDHEN and CDR2 SYDVKM. The CDR3 runs 16 residues.

The chain links TRBV11-2 to TRBJ2-5, with 8 bases fitting TRBD2. J was trimmed by 0 bases and V by 1 base; bases with no gene match: 4. This CDR3 is 16 amino acids long. The germline V gene encodes CDR1 SGHAT and CDR2 FQNNGV. The CDR3 is CASSLGLAGYQETQYF. The CDR3, as DNA: TGTGCCAGCAGCTTAGGTCTAGCGGGTTACCAAGAGACCCAGTACTTC.

V gene TRBV6-6 combines with J gene TRBJ1-2; the match to TRBD1 covers 10 bases. This CDR3 comprises 13 residues. V trimming: 4 bases; J trimming: 7 bases; junction bases outside the gene matches: 3. Germline loops: CDR1 MNHNY, CDR2 SVGAGI (reference sequence). CDR3 sequence reads: CASSLDRGPGYTF. The CDR3, as DNA: TGTGCCAGCAGTTTAGACAGGGGGCCTGGCTACACCTTC.

There are a few counts of this clone. The rearrangement uses TRBV2 and TRBJ1-4; D possibly corresponds to TRBD1 (6 bases). The V and J ends lost 4 bases and 6 bases respectively, with 18 bases between them. From germline, CDR1 is SNHLY and CDR2 FYNNEI. There are 16 residues in the CDR3. The CDR3 nucleotides are TGTGCCAGCAGTGGCGCTGGCGGCCAGGGGTATGAAAAACTGTTTTTT. Encoded protein: CASSGAGGQGYEKLFF.

The V call is TRBV28, the J call TRBJ2-7; TRBD1 aligns across 8 bases. Looked up from germline, CDR1 is MDHEN and CDR2 is SYDVKM. With V trimmed by 5 bases and J by 3 bases, 12 bases remained unmatched. The CDR3 is 16 residues long. Here the CDR3 reads CASSILRQGADYEQYF. In DNA, the CDR3 is TGTGCCAGCAGTATTCTCCGGCAGGGGGCGGACTACGAGCAGTACTTC.

This clone was recorded only once. The chain uses TRBV10-2 and TRBJ2-3; the match to TRBD1 covers 8 bases. This CDR3 spans 17 amino acids. The V segment lost 2 bases and the J segment 0 bases; nucleotides outside the gene matches: 7. Germline V gene lookup returns CDR1 WSHSY and CDR2 SAAADI. The CDR3 DNA sequence: TGCGCCAGCAGTGAGGGACAGGGATGGGCTAGCACAGATACGCAGTATTTT. This gives the protein CASSEGQGWASTDTQYF.

The J gene is TRBJ1-6, the V gene TRBV28, with D possibly being TRBD1 (6 bases). The germline V and J ends were trimmed by 7 bases and 9 bases, with 16 bases remaining between them. The CDR3 has 14 amino acids. The germline V gene has CDR1 MDHEN and CDR2 SYDVKM. CDR3 in amino acids: CASNLGQFVSPLHF. The CDR3 bases are TGTGCCAGCAACCTAGGACAGTTTGTTTCACCCCTCCACTTT.

V usage is TRBV19 and J usage is TRBJ1-5; the match to TRBD1 covers 11 bases. The CDR3 is 16 amino acids. The J segment lost 2 bases and the V segment lost 6 bases, leaving 6 bases of the junction unmatched. The germline V gene has CDR1 LNHDA and CDR2 SQIVND (reference sequence). The CDR3 loop reads CASRGGQGEGNQPQHF. As DNA, the CDR3 is TGTGCCAGTAGAGGGGGACAGGGGGAGGGCAATCAGCCCCAGCATTTT.

This sequence joins TRBV7-9 and TRBJ2-6, with a weak D call TRBD2 (6 bases). The CDR3 is 17 residues long. Germline V gene lookup returns CDR1 SEHNR and CDR2 FQNEAQ (reference sequence). V was cut by 3 bases and J by 1 base, with 13 bases left in between. The DNA of the CDR3 is TGTGCCAGCAGCTTTGATTGGAGGGGTTCTGGGGCCAACGTCCTGACTTTC. The encoded protein is CASSFDWRGSGANVLTF.

This chain joins TRBV27 and TRBJ1-2; 11 nucleotides line up with TRBD1. CDR1 MNHEY and CDR2 SMNVEV come from the germline V gene (reference sequence). The V and J ends lost 8 bases and 5 bases, in that order; junction bases with no gene match: 10. There are 15 residues in the CDR3. CDR3: CASSSRDRGVYGYTF. The CDR3 DNA reads as TGTGCCAGCTCCTCTCGGGACAGGGGGGTGTATGGCTACACCTTC.

The chain uses TRBV5-1 and TRBJ1-2; 7 positions agree with TRBD1. The V gene's germline CDR1 is SGHRS and CDR2 YFSETQ. V lost 4 bases and J lost 3; bases outside the gene matches: 12. This CDR3 has 16 residues. This CDR3 is CASSPTLTGRHYGYTF. The DNA for the CDR3 is TGCGCCAGCAGCCCCACCTTGACAGGGAGACACTATGGCTACACCTTC.

V usage is TRBV19 and J usage is TRBJ1-2; D possibly corresponds to TRBD1 (6 bases). Germline CDR1 LNHDA, CDR2 SQIVND (reference sequence). The CDR3 is 15 residues long. Trimming took 5 bases from V and 2 from J, leaving 15 bases between them. The CDR3 is CASSVRTATNYGYTF. The CDR3 DNA reads TGTGCCAGTAGTGTCAGGACAGCTACGAACTATGGCTACACCTTC.